The rows below give T cell receptor beta chains drawn from one sample of a study of regulatory T cells in long-lasting Graves disease. MiXCR was run by TCRdb on the multiplex PCR reads, yielding one entry per CDR3 protein. The repertoire holds more than 400,000 distinct CDR3 sequences, 16% seen once, with more than 9% in the top ten. The same sample was also studied in work on T cells in Graves' hyperthyroidism and ophthalmopathy.

This material consisted of peripheral blood mononuclear cells (PBMCs), taken at new diagnosis, from a patient treated with antithyroid drugs. Receptor source: a man in his forties with Graves disease. Each CDR3 is given with its conserved first and last residue. A D gene is named only where the DNA matches it firmly. The size entry is marked missing in some rows and otherwise reads once, few, many or a size class.

v_call	d_call	j_call	clone_size	cdr3_nt	cdr3_aa
TRBV20-1	-	TRBJ2-2	many	TGCAGTGCTAATTCCCAGGCGTCGGTAACCGGGGAGCTGTTTTTT	CSANSQASVTGELFF
TRBV2	-	TRBJ2-4	many	TGTGCCAGCAGTGAAGCGCTTGCAGGGACCAAAAACATTCAGTACTTC	CASSEALAGTKNIQYF
TRBV12-3/TRBV12-4	-	TRBJ2-7	many	TGTGCCAGCAGCACCGGAGACAGGACCAATTTACACTACGAGCAGTACTTC	CASSTGDRTNLHYEQYF
TRBV27	-	TRBJ1-2	-	TGTGCCAGCAGGCTCTCCGGGGGCAGGGGCTACACCTTC	CASRLSGGRGYTF
TRBV14	TRBD2	TRBJ2-7	once	TGTGCCAGCAGCCAAGTTCCTAGCGGGATCTACGAGCAGTACTTC	CASSQVPSGIYEQYF
TRBV27	TRBD2	TRBJ2-1	many	TGTGCCAGCAGTTCCTTGGGGAGACTAGCGGGAGACAATGAGCAGTTCTTC	CASSSLGRLAGDNEQFF
TRBV20-1	TRBD2	TRBJ2-2	few	TGCAGTGCTAGGGGACTAGGGAACACCGGGGAGCTGTTTTTT	CSARGLGNTGELFF
TRBV5-1	-	TRBJ2-1	-	TGCGCCAGCAGCTTGGTGAGCGGGACATACAATGAGCAGTTCTTC	CASSLVSGTYNEQFF
TRBV6-2/TRBV6-3	TRBD1	TRBJ2-3	few	TGTGCCAGCAGTTACCTGGGACAGGGGGTCACAGATACGCAGTATTTT	CASSYLGQGVTDTQYF
TRBV19	-	TRBJ1-1	few	TGTGCCAGTGGGGTACAGCGATACACTGAAGCTTTCTTT	CASGVQRYTEAFF
TRBV5-5	-	TRBJ2-3	many	TGTGCCAGCAGCTTGGAGCCCCCTGCGCAGTATTTT	CASSLEPPAQYF
TRBV29-1	TRBD1	TRBJ2-2	-	TGCAGCGTTGGACAGGGGACCGGGGAGCTGTTTTTT	CSVGQGTGELFF
TRBV5-1	-	TRBJ1-1	few	TGCGCCAGCAGCTTGGCAGGGGCGGGTGAAGCTTTCTTT	CASSLAGAGEAFF
TRBV6-1	TRBD1	TRBJ2-1	many	TGTGCCAGCAGTGAAGGGACAGGGAGGACCTACAATGAGCAGTTCTTC	CASSEGTGRTYNEQFF
TRBV28	-	TRBJ2-2	many	TGTGCCAGCACCCTGGGAAACGGGGAGCTGTTTTTT	CASTLGNGELFF
TRBV24-1	TRBD1	TRBJ2-3	-	TGTGCCACCAGTGATCCTTCGCTGGGACAGCCTACGGTCACAGATACGCAGTATTTT	CATSDPSLGQPTVTDTQYF
TRBV5-1	-	TRBJ2-1	many	TGCGCCAGCAGCTTGGTCAGCGGACAATCCAATGAGCAGTTCTTC	CASSLVSGQSNEQFF
TRBV27	-	TRBJ2-3	many	TGTGCCAGCAGTTTGGGCAGGGCTACAGATACGCAGTATTTT	CASSLGRATDTQYF
TRBV28	-	TRBJ1-1	-	TGTGCCAGCAGCGGCTGGGGGCAGAACACTGAAGCTTTCTTT	CASSGWGQNTEAFF
TRBV10-3	-	TRBJ1-4	-	TGTGCCACCACCGACAGTACTAATGAAAAACTGTTTTTT	CATTDSTNEKLFF
TRBV20-1	TRBD2	TRBJ2-3	few	TGCAGTGCTAGAGGCGGGAGAGCTACGCAGTATTTT	CSARGGRATQYF
TRBV9	TRBD1	TRBJ1-2	few	TGTGCCAGCAGCCCAAGGACAGGGGCTATGGCGCGGGGCTACACCTTC	CASSPRTGAMARGYTF
TRBV6-5	-	TRBJ1-1	many	TGTGCCAGCAGTTACCCGGCTATAGGGACCACTGAAGCTTTCTTT	CASSYPAIGTTEAFF
TRBV18	-	TRBJ2-7	many	TGTGCCAGCTCAGTAGCGGGACTCCAGGGGGACGAGCAGTACTTC	CASSVAGLQGDEQYF
TRBV20-1	TRBD1	TRBJ1-5	few	TGCAGTGCCAGGACAGGGAGTAGCAATCAGCCCCAGCATTTT	CSARTGSSNQPQHF
TRBV7-6	TRBD2	TRBJ2-5	many	TGTGCCAGCAGCTTAGGTAGCGGGGGTGAGACCCAGTACTTC	CASSLGSGGETQYF
TRBV2	-	TRBJ2-4	many	TGTGCCAGCAGTCTACCTGGGGGCGCGGCCAAAAACATTCAGTACTTC	CASSLPGGAAKNIQYF